This paragraph reports one T cell receptor (beta chain). No antigen is known for it. The data stem from a study of T cells in Graves' hyperthyroidism and ophthalmopathy. Study at large: Peripheral blood was acquired at first diagnosis, ahead of any therapy whatsoever. Overall study results and limits: Blood also carried most thyroid clonotypes expanded above 0.001.

RNA transcripts yielded amplified TCR beta CDR3 regions. First-round RT-PCR targeting the TCR CDR3 was performed with the HTBI primer set. MiXCR, applied by TCRdb to the multiplex PCR reads, yields one record per CDR3 protein. The sample carries roughly 380,000 distinct CDR3 sequences, about 15% recorded once. Trimming cost V 3 bases and J 6 bases; bases outside gene matches: 8. CDR3 size: 15 residues. The germline V gene has CDR1 SEHNR and CDR2 FQNEAQ (reference sequence). This chain links TRBV7-9 with TRBJ2-5; 9 nucleotides match TRBD1. The source material was blood. This receptor was identified in a woman aged 55-70 years with Graves' hyperthyroidism. CDR3 sequence reads: CASSFHRGQGKTQYF. The CDR3 bases are TGTGCCAGCAGCTTTCACAGGGGGCAGGGGAAGACCCAGTACTTC.